A selection of T cell receptor beta chains follows, all from one sample in a study of cytomegalovirus exposure and HLA in healthy donors. Some clones are missing from TCRdb's copy, which holds only in-frame ones; the method was immunoSEQ multiplex PCR. The repertoire holds about 200,000 clones, with 60% to 80% as singletons. Sequenced sample: PBMCs. The receptors come from a woman aged 25 to 39 in good health and CMV-seronegative. CDR3s include the opening cysteine and the closing phenylalanine or tryptophan. A D gene is named only where the DNA matches it firmly. Clone size is stated in some rows and not others, as once, few, many or a class when expanded.

abundance: -
v_gene: TRBV2
j_gene: TRBJ1-6
d_gene: -
CDR3aa: CASSETGWYSPLHF
CDR3nt: TGTGCCAGCAGTGAAACAGGGTGGTACTCACCCCTCCACTTT

abundance: -
v_gene: TRBV6-5
j_gene: TRBJ2-1
d_gene: -
CDR3aa: CASSPAASGYNEQFF
CDR3nt: TGTGCCAGCAGCCCCGCCGCCTCCGGGTACAATGAGCAGTTCTTC

abundance: -
v_gene: TRBV25-1
j_gene: TRBJ1-3
d_gene: -
CDR3aa: CASSPLEGAGNTIYF
CDR3nt: TGTGCCAGCAGCCCGTTGGAGGGAGCAGGAAACACCATATATTTT

abundance: -
v_gene: TRBV27
j_gene: TRBJ2-3
d_gene: TRBD2
CDR3aa: CASSLSLAGADTQYF
CDR3nt: TGTGCCAGCAGTTTAAGTCTAGCGGGAGCAGATACGCAGTATTTT

abundance: few
v_gene: TRBV2
j_gene: TRBJ2-7
d_gene: -
CDR3aa: CASSSADSRISYEQYF
CDR3nt: TGTGCCAGCAGCAGCGCCGACAGCAGAATCTCCTACGAGCAGTACTTC

abundance: -
v_gene: TRBV30
j_gene: TRBJ1-1
d_gene: TRBD1
CDR3aa: CAWSVRDRGNTEAFF
CDR3nt: TGTGCCTGGAGTGTAAGAGACAGGGGGAACACTGAAGCTTTCTTT

abundance: -
v_gene: TRBV5-6
j_gene: TRBJ2-6
d_gene: -
CDR3aa: CASSLAGWGTGANVLTF
CDR3nt: TGTGCCAGCAGCTTGGCGGGGTGGGGAACTGGGGCCAACGTCCTGACTTTC

abundance: few
v_gene: TRBV30
j_gene: TRBJ2-1
d_gene: -
CDR3aa: CAWSVWSTAQFF
CDR3nt: TGTGCCTGGAGTGTATGGTCGACAGCCCAGTTCTTC

abundance: -
v_gene: TRBV11-1
j_gene: TRBJ2-2
d_gene: -
CDR3aa: CASSLGQRRNTGELFF
CDR3nt: TGTGCCAGCAGCTTAGGGCAGAGGAGGAACACCGGGGAGCTGTTTTTT

abundance: -
v_gene: TRBV7-2
j_gene: TRBJ2-3
d_gene: -
CDR3aa: CASRLEAGSQFDTQYF
CDR3nt: TGTGCCAGCAGGTTAGAAGCCGGGTCCCAATTCGATACGCAGTATTTT

abundance: -
v_gene: TRBV7-2
j_gene: TRBJ2-7
d_gene: -
CDR3aa: CASSNRVYDSYEQYF
CDR3nt: TGTGCCAGCAGCAACAGGGTATACGACTCCTACGAGCAGTACTTC

abundance: -
v_gene: TRBV7-6
j_gene: TRBJ2-5
d_gene: TRBD1
CDR3aa: CASSLGTGPGTQYF
CDR3nt: TGTGCCAGCAGCTTAGGGACAGGTCCGGGGACCCAGTACTTC

abundance: once
v_gene: TRBV19
j_gene: TRBJ1-1
d_gene: -
CDR3aa: CASSFLGLEAFF
CDR3nt: TGTGCCAGTAGTTTCCTGGGGCTTGAAGCTTTCTTT

abundance: -
v_gene: TRBV4-1
j_gene: TRBJ1-4
d_gene: -
CDR3aa: CASSQEAPQGRGEKLFF
CDR3nt: TGCGCCAGCAGCCAAGAAGCGCCGCAGGGTCGAGGTGAAAAACTGTTTTTT

abundance: -
v_gene: TRBV28
j_gene: TRBJ2-5
d_gene: -
CDR3aa: CASSSRGAETQYF
CDR3nt: TGTGCCAGCAGTTCCAGGGGGGCAGAGACCCAGTACTTC

abundance: -
v_gene: TRBV19
j_gene: TRBJ1-1
d_gene: TRBD1
CDR3aa: CASSPWTGYEDTEAFF
CDR3nt: TGTGCCAGTAGTCCCTGGACAGGGTACGAGGACACTGAAGCTTTCTTT

abundance: -
v_gene: TRBV18
j_gene: TRBJ2-7
d_gene: TRBD1
CDR3aa: CASSPRQGISYEQYF
CDR3nt: TGTGCCAGCTCACCGAGACAGGGGATTTCCTACGAGCAGTACTTC

abundance: -
v_gene: TRBV11-3
j_gene: TRBJ1-2
d_gene: TRBD1
CDR3aa: CASSDGQGKPNYGYTF
CDR3nt: TGTGCCAGCAGCGACGGACAGGGGAAACCTAACTATGGCTACACCTTC

abundance: once
v_gene: TRBV6-5
j_gene: TRBJ1-2
d_gene: TRBD1
CDR3aa: CASRRTGNYGYTF
CDR3nt: TGTGCCAGCAGAAGGACAGGGAACTATGGCTACACCTTC

abundance: -
v_gene: TRBV9
j_gene: TRBJ2-5
d_gene: -
CDR3aa: CASSVAMASETQYF
CDR3nt: TGTGCCAGCAGCGTAGCGATGGCTTCGGAGACCCAGTACTTC

abundance: -
v_gene: TRBV7-8
j_gene: TRBJ2-1
d_gene: TRBD2
CDR3aa: CASSPGLAVQYNEQFF
CDR3nt: TGTGCCAGCAGCCCGGGACTAGCGGTTCAATACAATGAGCAGTTCTTC

abundance: -
v_gene: TRBV6-5
j_gene: TRBJ1-5
d_gene: -
CDR3aa: CASSYSRGGNQPQHF
CDR3nt: TGTGCCAGCAGTTACTCGCGGGGGGGCAATCAGCCCCAGCATTTT

abundance: -
v_gene: TRBV30
j_gene: TRBJ1-4
d_gene: -
CDR3aa: CAWVLLTGGDGTNEKLFF
CDR3nt: TGTGCCTGGGTTTTACTAACGGGGGGGGATGGAACTAATGAAAAACTGTTTTTT

abundance: -
v_gene: TRBV30
j_gene: TRBJ2-2
d_gene: -
CDR3aa: CAWSVQRGAAGELFF
CDR3nt: TGTGCCTGGAGTGTACAACGAGGAGCGGCCGGGGAGCTGTTTTTT

abundance: -
v_gene: TRBV5-1
j_gene: TRBJ1-2
d_gene: -
CDR3aa: CASSLALQGSGYTF
CDR3nt: TGCGCCAGCAGCTTGGCGCTTCAGGGAAGCGGCTACACCTTC

abundance: -
v_gene: TRBV5-6
j_gene: TRBJ1-6
d_gene: -
CDR3aa: CASSFGERTHSPLHF
CDR3nt: TGTGCCAGCAGCTTCGGGGAACGGACCCATTCACCCCTCCACTTT

abundance: -
v_gene: TRBV28
j_gene: TRBJ1-2
d_gene: TRBD1
CDR3aa: CASRTEAGRGNGYTF
CDR3nt: TGTGCCAGCAGAACAGAGGCGGGCAGGGGGAATGGCTACACCTTC

abundance: -
v_gene: TRBV27
j_gene: TRBJ2-7
d_gene: TRBD1
CDR3aa: CASSEVPPGQGAYEQYF
CDR3nt: TGTGCCAGCAGTGAAGTACCACCGGGACAGGGAGCCTACGAGCAGTACTTC

abundance: -
v_gene: TRBV29-1
j_gene: TRBJ2-3
d_gene: -
CDR3aa: CSVSYRLQGPTDTQYF
CDR3nt: TGCAGCGTTTCTTATCGGCTACAGGGACCGACGGATACGCAGTATTTT

abundance: -
v_gene: TRBV5-1
j_gene: TRBJ1-2
d_gene: -
CDR3aa: CASSLYGQLWGYTF
CDR3nt: TGCGCCAGCAGCTTATATGGCCAGTTATGGGGCTACACCTTC

abundance: -
v_gene: TRBV5-1
j_gene: TRBJ2-3
d_gene: TRBD2
CDR3aa: CASSLALAEDTQYF
CDR3nt: TGCGCCAGCAGCTTGGCGCTAGCGGAAGATACGCAGTATTTT

abundance: many
v_gene: TRBV7-8
j_gene: TRBJ2-6
d_gene: -
CDR3aa: CASSLHPRISGANVLTF
CDR3nt: TGTGCCAGCAGCTTACATCCCAGAATCTCTGGGGCCAACGTCCTGACTTTC

abundance: few
v_gene: TRBV6-6
j_gene: TRBJ2-1
d_gene: -
CDR3aa: CASRRREDQQFF
CDR3nt: TGTGCCAGCAGAAGAAGGGAGGATCAGCAGTTCTTC

abundance: -
v_gene: TRBV19
j_gene: TRBJ2-5
d_gene: -
CDR3aa: CASGISGGETQYF
CDR3nt: TGTGCCAGTGGGATTAGCGGAGGAGAGACCCAGTACTTC

abundance: once
v_gene: TRBV4-2
j_gene: TRBJ1-4
d_gene: -
CDR3aa: CASSQEAGMFLTNEKLFF
CDR3nt: TGTGCCAGCAGCCAAGAGGCAGGGATGTTTCTTACTAATGAAAAACTGTTTTTT

abundance: -
v_gene: TRBV6-6
j_gene: TRBJ1-1
d_gene: -
CDR3aa: CASSPNTEAFF
CDR3nt: TGTGCCAGCAGTCCAAACACTGAAGCTTTCTTT